Presented here are 20 T cell receptor beta chains from one specimen sequenced in a study of Graves' ophthalmopathy and Graves' hyperthyroidism. From RNA, the CDR3 regions of TCR beta chains were amplified and sequenced. A first-round RT-PCR used HTBI primers, followed by a second-round multiplex PCR. TCRdb re-derived calls from the multiplex PCR reads in MiXCR, one entry per CDR3 protein. This repertoire shows about 600,000 distinct CDR3 sequences, approximately 35% found once; its top ten account for over 3.5%. Material for sequencing was peripheral blood or thyroid tissue (not recorded which). These receptors all stem from an adult man with Graves' hyperthyroidism.

V gene TRBV2 combines with J gene TRBJ2-7; possibly TRBD1 or TRBD2 for D (5 bases each). The CDR3 runs 14 residues. In germline, CDR1 is SNHLY, CDR2 FYNNEI. Trimming took 5 bases from V and 0 from J, leaving 11 bases between them. The CDR3 DNA is TGTGCCAGCAGTCTAGATGGGACCTCCTACGAGCAGTACTTC. Translation: CASSLDGTSYEQYF.

The V and J genes are TRBV7-3 and TRBJ2-7; D could derive from TRBD1 or TRBD2 (5 bases each). The end of the DNA is better explained by TRBJ2-1, so the J call may be wrong. The germline V gene has CDR1 SGHTA and CDR2 FQGTGA. CDR3 length: 14 residues. The CDR3 protein is CASSLTRGVDEQFF. CDR3 sequence (DNA): TGTGCCAGCAGCTTAACCAGAGGGGTGGATGAGCAGTTCTTC.

Of note for this clonotype: A much larger clone differs from this one at a single base, so this may be a read error. The rearrangement links TRBV6-5 to TRBJ1-3; the D gene is possibly TRBD1 (6 bases). The CDR3 runs 14 residues. Germline V lookup: CDR1 MNHEY, CDR2 SVGAGI. CDR3 nucleotide sequence: TGTGCCAGCAGGAAAACAGGGAGCCGAAACACCAAATATTTT. Amino acid sequence: CASRKTGSRNTKYF.

The CDR3 protein is CASSITGQQYGYTF. In DNA form, the CDR3 reads TGTGCCAGTAGTATTACGGGACAGCAATATGGCTACACCTTC. V gene TRBV19 combines with J gene TRBJ1-2, with 7 bases aligning to TRBD1. Germline assignment: CDR1 LNHDA and CDR2 SQIVND (reference sequence). CDR3 length: 14 amino acids. The V segment lost 3 bases and the J segment 5 bases; nucleotides outside the gene matches: 6.

This chain links TRBV19 with TRBJ1-4; D gene unclear. CDR3 length: 12 residues. The V gene's germline CDR1 is LNHDA and CDR2 SQIVND (reference sequence). V lost 6 bases and J 7 bases, leaving 9 bases between the germline ends. CDR3 bases: TGTGCCAGTAGGGGATTTGGTGAAAAACTGTTTTTT. It is translated as CASRGFGEKLFF.

This clonotype has just one count. V usage is TRBV15 and J usage is TRBJ2-5; D may correspond to TRBD1 or TRBD2 (5 bases each). The CDR3 is 14 residues long. V gave up 3 bases and J gave up 5 bases, with 13 bases separating them. Germline loops: CDR1 LNHNV, CDR2 YYDKDF (reference sequence). The DNA for the CDR3 is TGTGCCACCAGCAGTGATAATTGGGGGGAGACCCAGTACTTC. This gives the protein CATSSDNWGETQYF.

J is TRBJ1-2 and V is TRBV29-1; no reliable D call. Germline CDR1 is SQVTM and CDR2 is ANQGSEA. V was clipped by 7 bases and J by 7 bases, with 22 bases between them. CDR3 length equals 14 residues. CDR3 sequence reads: CSASSEDARGGYTF. CDR3 nucleotides: TGCAGCGCCAGCAGTGAAGACGCCCGGGGTGGCTACACCTTC.

A word on this clonotype: In this CDR3 the conserved last residue, phenylalanine or tryptophan, is missing, so a read error is likely. No DNA is shown, since the ends of the CDR3 on it are uncertain; the CDR3 is the one TCRdb lists. The chain combines TRBV7-6 with TRBJ2-5; TRBD1 is the table's D call, not checked against the DNA. The CDR3 totals 9 residues, both ends included. Germline CDR1 reads SGHVS; CDR2 reads FNYEAQ. CDR3 region: CASSLPSGS.

This clonotype has at least ten counts. The chain carries TRBV7-2 and TRBJ1-1; D gene unclear. V lost 5 bases to trimming and J lost 1 base, with 14 bases between them. This CDR3 has 15 residues. Germline CDR1 SGHTA, CDR2 FQGNSA. The CDR3 DNA sequence: TGTGCCAGCAGCCCCGTGACGGTGAGGAACACTGAAGCTTTCTTT. Residues: CASSPVTVRNTEAFF.

This sequence joins TRBV19 and TRBJ2-5; 12 bases fit TRBD2. The tail of the sequence fits TRBJ2-1 better, so the J call may be wrong. The germline CDR1 and CDR2 sequences are LNHDA and SQIVND (reference sequence). The CDR3 spans 14 residues. The CDR3 protein is CASTLAGGRNEQFF. CDR3 nucleotides: TGTGCCAGTACCCTAGCGGGGGGGCGCAATGAGCAGTTCTTC.

This clonotype was counted at least ten times. The V and J genes are TRBV24-1 and TRBJ1-1; TRBD1 is a possible D gene (6 bases). The CDR3 has 13 amino acids. The V gene lost 3 bases and the J gene lost 10 bases, with 14 bases spanning the gap. Per germline, CDR1 KGHDR and CDR2 SFDVKD. The CDR3 sequence is CATSDPRTEGAFF. The CDR3 DNA is TGTGCCACCAGTGATCCCCGGACAGAAGGAGCTTTCTTT.

The chain recombines TRBV29-1 with TRBJ2-5; 11 bases map to TRBD1. The germline gives CDR1 SQVTM, CDR2 ANQGSEA. J gave up 1 base and V 6 bases, and 4 bases lay outside the gene matches. CDR3 length: 14 residues. The CDR3: CSVRDRGIQETQYF. CDR3 bases: TGCAGCGTCCGGGACAGGGGGATCCAAGAGACCCAGTACTTC.

This sequence joins TRBV29-1 and TRBJ1-5; no firm D call. This CDR3 spans 13 amino acids. V dropped 7 bases and J dropped 1 base, with 11 bases sitting between them. Per the germline V gene, CDR1 is SQVTM and CDR2 is ANQGSEA. This CDR3 is CSAVEWSNQPQHF. The DNA of the CDR3 is TGCAGCGCCGTGGAATGGAGCAATCAGCCCCAGCATTTT.

This clonotype was detected once. A much larger clonotype is one base distant, so this may be a read error. The V call is TRBV10-3, the J call TRBJ2-2; no reliable D call. Germline CDR1 and CDR2: ENHRY and SYGVKD. The germline V and J ends were trimmed by 6 bases and 1 base, with 3 bases remaining between them. The CDR3 totals 12 residues. CDR3 region: CAIRVNTGELFF. CDR3 nucleotide sequence: TGTGCCATCAGGGTGAACACCGGGGAGCTGTTTTTT.

The sample holds many counts of this clonotype. The chain couples TRBV7-9 to TRBJ1-2; 8 nucleotides line up with TRBD1. The V and J ends lost 5 bases and 9 bases, in that order; junction bases with no gene match: 11. Germline lookup yields CDR1 SEHNR and CDR2 FQNEAQ (reference sequence). The CDR3 runs 14 residues. Here the CDR3 DNA reads TGTGCCAGCAGCATTGACAGGGGCGCTATAAGCTACACCTTC. Amino acids: CASSIDRGAISYTF.

This chain joins TRBV7-9 and TRBJ1-3; the match to TRBD1 covers 10 bases. Germline assignment: CDR1 SEHNR and CDR2 FQNEAQ (reference sequence). V dropped 3 bases and J dropped 4; count of bases not matched to a gene: 3. The CDR3 has 15 residues. This chain's CDR3 is CASSFRDRGGNTIYF. The CDR3 DNA is TGTGCCAGCAGCTTCCGGGACAGGGGCGGAAACACCATATATTTT.

A few counts support this clonotype. The chain carries TRBV12-3 or TRBV12-4 and TRBJ2-7, with 11 bases identical to TRBD2. CDR3 length: 19 residues. With V trimmed by 0 bases and J by 7 bases, 17 bases remained unmatched. This CDR3 is CASSLAEWTILAGGREQYF. In nucleotides, the CDR3 is TGTGCCAGCAGTTTAGCGGAGTGGACGATCCTAGCGGGAGGTAGAGAGCAGTACTTC.

The chain uses TRBV2 and TRBJ1-3; 12 bases fit TRBD1. The CDR3 consists of 14 residues. Germline V gene lookup returns CDR1 SNHLY and CDR2 FYNNEI. J lost 7 bases, V lost 4 bases, and 2 bases had no gene match. CDR3 bases: TGTGCCAGCAGTGGGGGACAGGGGGCCAACACCATATATTTT. Its translation is CASSGGQGANTIYF.

The chain combines TRBV7-2 with TRBJ1-6; TRBD1 matches at 7 bases. The CDR3 is 13 residues long. From germline, CDR1 is SGHTA and CDR2 FQGNSA. With V trimmed by 5 bases and J by 9 bases, 4 bases remained unmatched. CDR3 in DNA: TGTGCCAGCAGCGTGACAGGGATTTCACCCCTCCACTTT. Translation gives CASSVTGISPLHF.

This clonotype was picked up many times. V usage is TRBV2 and J usage is TRBJ2-7; TRBD2 matches 9 bases. After removal of 6 bases from V and 3 bases from J, the junction contained 3 bases not matched to a gene. This CDR3 has 13 residues. CDR1 SNHLY and CDR2 FYNNEI come from the germline V gene. CDR3 in amino acids: CASSPSGVYEQYF. The CDR3, as DNA: TGTGCCAGCAGCCCTAGCGGGGTCTACGAGCAGTACTTC.